This T cell receptor beta chain was retrieved from a study of cytomegalovirus exposure and HLA in healthy donors. Findings and limits, study-wide: A later analysis linked a missense variant in DCLRE1C to the trimming of TCR beta V and J genes. For cytomegalovirus status, the classifier reportedly gave diagnoses with high specificity and sensitivity. Some public TCRs appeared in many individuals, while most sequences were rare.

Healthy bone marrow donors made up the cohort. Amplification used 60 Vbeta primers and 13 Jbeta primers. Assay: immunoSEQ multiplex PCR; the TCRdb copy retains only in-frame clones and omits some. The sample carries fewer than 300,000 clones, 75% to 90% recorded once. CDR1 and CDR2 (germline): MNHEY, SMNVEV (reference sequence). CDR3 size: 15 residues. Trimming pared 2 bases from V and 5 bases from J, leaving 13 bases between. Comment on this clone: What it binds is not known.

The clonotype originates from a man in his forties in good health and CMV-seropositive. The sequenced sample was PBMCs. This rearrangement joins TRBV27 to TRBJ2-1; D not resolved. The CDR3 here is CASSLVGRSDNEQFF. CDR3 bases: TGTGCCAGCAGTTTAGTAGGCAGGTCGGACAATGAGCAGTTCTTC.